This is a list of T cell receptor beta chains from one sample in a study of neurological immune-mediated disorders. TCRdb recomputed calls from the 5' RACE reads with MiXCR, one row per CDR3 protein. Among about 46,000 distinct CDR3 sequences listed, 3% were seen once. The sequenced sample was PBMCs. The receptors here all came from a woman between 45 and 60 years old with multiple sclerosis. Each CDR3 is given with its conserved first and last residue. D genes are given only for firm matches. The size entry is marked missing in some rows and otherwise reads once, few, many or a size class.

- | TRBJ2-1 | TRBV6-5 | TRBD2 | 14 | TGTGCCAGCTCCGGCGGGAGGTTCTACAATGAGCAGTTCTTC | CASSGGRFYNEQFF
many | TRBJ2-3 | TRBV5-1 | - | 14 | TGCGCCAGCACAGGGGGGGCTAAGGCAGATACGCAGTATTTT | CASTGGAKADTQYF
many | TRBJ2-1 | TRBV5-1 | - | 15 | TGCGCCAGCAGCTTGGCTAGGGAGCCCTACAATGAGCAGTTCTTC | CASSLAREPYNEQFF
many | TRBJ2-2 | TRBV4-1 | - | 19 | TGCGCCAGCAGCCAGCTTATGCTAGCGCTCATTTTGAACACCGGGGAGCTGTTTTTT | CASSQLMLALILNTGELFF
many | TRBJ1-2 | TRBV20-1 | TRBD1 | 15 | TGCAGTGCTCTTAAGGACAGGGCTAGGAACTATGGCTACACCTTC | CSALKDRARNYGYTF
many | TRBJ2-3 | TRBV7-3 | - | 14 | TGTGCCAGCAGCGCCGCCCCCGCGACGGATACGCAGTATTTT | CASSAAPATDTQYF
many | TRBJ2-7 | TRBV20-1 | TRBD2 | 15 | TGCAGTGCTAGAGATTACGGCGGGAGTCCCCTTGAGCAGTACTTC | CSARDYGGSPLEQYF
many | TRBJ2-7 | TRBV5-1 | - | 17 | TGCGCCAGCAGCCCTACATTGAACAGGGCATCCAATTACGAGCAGTACTTC | CASSPTLNRASNYEQYF
many | TRBJ2-3 | TRBV7-2 | - | 16 | TGTGCCAGCAGCTTAGATGGTAGGGGGGGCACAGATACGCAGTATTTT | CASSLDGRGGTDTQYF
many | TRBJ1-2 | TRBV5-6 | - | 15 | TGTGCCAGCAGCTCCGCCCTGAGGTCGAACTATGGCTACACCTTC | CASSSALRSNYGYTF
many | TRBJ2-1 | TRBV5-1 | TRBD2 | 17 | TGCGCCAGCAGCCATAGCGGGGGGCTCCCCTCCTACAATGAGCAGTTCTTC | CASSHSGGLPSYNEQFF
many | TRBJ1-2 | TRBV6-5 | TRBD1 | 12 | TGTGCCAGCCACAGGGGGAACTATGGCTACACCTTC | CASHRGNYGYTF
few | TRBJ2-1 | TRBV5-6 | TRBD2 | 16 | TGTGCCAGCAGCTTGGCCGGGGCGGGGGTCTACAATGAGCAGTTCTTC | CASSLAGAGVYNEQFF
many | TRBJ2-2 | TRBV5-1 | TRBD1 | 15 | TGCGCCAGCAGTCAAACGGGGACAGGGACCGGGGAGCTGTTTTTT | CASSQTGTGTGELFF
many | TRBJ2-3 | TRBV7-7 | TRBD2 | 15 | TGTGCTAGCAGCCCGGGACTAGTGAGAACAGATACGCAGTATTTT | CASSPGLVRTDTQYF
many | TRBJ1-4 | TRBV7-2 | - | 13 | TGTGCCAGCAGCCCCGTAGGGAATGAAAAACTGTTTTTT | CASSPVGNEKLFF
many | TRBJ1-1 | TRBV20-1 | - | 12 | TGCAGTGCTAGACAGGGGAACACTGAAGCTTTCTTT | CSARQGNTEAFF
many | TRBJ1-1 | TRBV6-1 | - | 13 | TGTGCCAGCAGTGACAGGGTCGCGACTGAAGCTTTCTTT | CASSDRVATEAFF
many | TRBJ2-5 | TRBV5-5 | TRBD2 | 18 | TGTGCCAGCAGCTTGGGAGCACAGGGAAGCGGGGGAGGAGAGACCCAGTACTTC | CASSLGAQGSGGGETQYF
many | TRBJ1-1 | TRBV5-1 | - | 14 | TGCGCCAGCAGCCTCGACAGGCCTAACACTGAAGCTTTCTTT | CASSLDRPNTEAFF
many | TRBJ1-2 | TRBV7-9 | - | 13 | TGTGCCAGCAGCTTAGAGCGGGACTATGGCTACACCTTC | CASSLERDYGYTF
many | TRBJ1-2 | TRBV10-3 | - | 13 | TGTGCCATCCACCCCTCTTTAAGGGACGGCTACACCTTC | CAIHPSLRDGYTF
many | TRBJ2-4 | TRBV20-1 | TRBD2 | 13 | TGCAGTGGAAGGGAGGGGGCCAAAAACATTCAGTACTTC | CSGREGAKNIQYF
many | TRBJ2-7 | TRBV28 | - | 17 | TGTGCCAGCAGTTCCCGTTTCATACTGACGAGCTCCTACGAGCAGTACTTC | CASSSRFILTSSYEQYF
many | TRBJ2-3 | TRBV5-1 | TRBD1 | 14 | TGCGCCAGCAGCGTACAGGGGCCCCCAGATACGCAGTATTTT | CASSVQGPPDTQYF
many | TRBJ2-2 | TRBV7-6 | - | 13 | TGTGCCAGCAGCTTAGGGGCGACCGGGGAGCTGTTTTTT | CASSLGATGELFF
many | TRBJ1-6 | TRBV5-6 | - | 14 | TGTGCCAGCAGCTTGGTCAGGGGTAATTCACCCCTCCACTTT | CASSLVRGNSPLHF
many | TRBJ2-5 | TRBV2 | TRBD2 | 17 | TGTGCCAGCAGACCGGGACTAGCGGGAGAACGAGGGGAGACCCAGTACTTC | CASRPGLAGERGETQYF
many | TRBJ1-5 | TRBV20-1 | - | 13 | TGCAGTGCTAGAGCCACTGCTGGTCAGCCCCAGCATTTT | CSARATAGQPQHF
many | TRBJ1-1 | TRBV4-1 | - | 15 | TGCGCCAGCAGCCAAGATCAACAGAAAAACACTGAAGCTTTCTTT | CASSQDQQKNTEAFF
many | TRBJ1-1 | TRBV9 | TRBD1 | 15 | TGTGCCAGCAGCCCCCTGGTAGGGGGCAACACTGAAGCTTTCTTT | CASSPLVGGNTEAFF
many | TRBJ1-1 | TRBV5-5 | - | 14 | TGTGCCAGCAGCTCGGGCCTCATGAACACTGAAGCTTTCTTT | CASSSGLMNTEAFF
many | TRBJ1-3 | TRBV20-1 | - | 12 | TGCAGTGCTAGTAAGGGGGGAGACACCATATATTTT | CSASKGGDTIYF
many | TRBJ1-1 | TRBV5-1 | - | 12 | TGCGCCAGCAGCTTGAACGTGGGTGAAGCTTTCTTT | CASSLNVGEAFF
many | TRBJ2-1 | TRBV10-2 | TRBD2 | 15 | TGCGCCAGCAGGGACGGGACTAGCGGGGCCAATGAGCAGTTCTTC | CASRDGTSGANEQFF
many | TRBJ1-5 | TRBV20-1 | - | 12 | TGCAGTGCTTTGGGGAGCAATCAGCCCCAGCATTTT | CSALGSNQPQHF
many | TRBJ1-4 | TRBV5-1 | - | 13 | TGCGCCAGCAGCGTCGAGCATAATGAAAAACTGTTTTTT | CASSVEHNEKLFF
many | TRBJ2-7 | TRBV20-1 | - | 12 | TGCAGCGGGGGGCGGGAGACCTACGAGCAGTACTTC | CSGGRETYEQYF
many | TRBJ2-3 | TRBV20-1 | - | 12 | TGCAGTGCCCCGCGGGGCGGAGATACGCAGTATTTT | CSAPRGGDTQYF
many | TRBJ2-5 | TRBV20-1 | - | 14 | TGCAGTGCTAGAGCCCAAACAGGGTCTGAGACCCAGTACTTC | CSARAQTGSETQYF
many | TRBJ2-3 | TRBV20-1 | TRBD2 | 14 | TGCAGTGCGCGCGGGGGGCCCTACACAGATACGCAGTATTTT | CSARGGPYTDTQYF
- | TRBJ1-1 | TRBV11-2 | - | 14 | TGTGCCAGCAGCCACGGAAAGGGTCGCACTGAAGCTTTCTTT | CASSHGKGRTEAFF
many | TRBJ2-3 | TRBV11-2 | - | 15 | TGTGCCAGCAGCTTAAGTATAAGTAGCACAGATACGCAGTATTTT | CASSLSISSTDTQYF
many | TRBJ2-2 | TRBV29-1 | - | 12 | TGCAGCGTTGAGGGCAGCACCGGGGAGCTGTTTTTT | CSVEGSTGELFF
many | TRBJ2-1 | TRBV20-1 | TRBD2 | 16 | TGCAGCCTCCATACTACCGGGACTAGCGTCGATGGTGAGCAGTTCTTC | CSLHTTGTSVDGEQFF
many | TRBJ1-1 | TRBV5-1 | - | 15 | TGCGCCAGCAGCTTGGGCGGGGGGAAGGCGACGCGAGCTTTCTTT | CASSLGGGKATRAFF
few | TRBJ1-1 | TRBV10-3 | - | 15 | TGTGCCATCAGTGAGGCTCGGGCAGGGAACACTGAAGCTTTCTTT | CAISEARAGNTEAFF
many | TRBJ2-7 | TRBV5-1 | TRBD2 | 14 | TGCGCCAGCAGCTTGGTTCCGGGGGGCTACGAGCAGTACTTC | CASSLVPGGYEQYF
many | TRBJ2-3 | TRBV5-1 | - | 16 | TGCGCCAGTTATATTACGATTGGAGTACCCACAGATACGCAGTATTTT | CASYITIGVPTDTQYF
many | TRBJ1-3 | TRBV18 | - | 13 | TGTGCCAGCTCACCGGGAGAGCGAAACACCATATATTTT | CASSPGERNTIYF
many | TRBJ2-1 | TRBV6-2/TRBV6-3 | TRBD2 | 16 | TGTGCCAGCAGTTACGAAGCGGGAGTTCCCTACAATGAGCAGTTCTTC | CASSYEAGVPYNEQFF
- | TRBJ1-3 | TRBV5-8 | TRBD1 | 16 | TGTGCCAGCAGCTTGGGGGACAGGGTCTCTGGAAACACCATATATTTT | CASSLGDRVSGNTIYF